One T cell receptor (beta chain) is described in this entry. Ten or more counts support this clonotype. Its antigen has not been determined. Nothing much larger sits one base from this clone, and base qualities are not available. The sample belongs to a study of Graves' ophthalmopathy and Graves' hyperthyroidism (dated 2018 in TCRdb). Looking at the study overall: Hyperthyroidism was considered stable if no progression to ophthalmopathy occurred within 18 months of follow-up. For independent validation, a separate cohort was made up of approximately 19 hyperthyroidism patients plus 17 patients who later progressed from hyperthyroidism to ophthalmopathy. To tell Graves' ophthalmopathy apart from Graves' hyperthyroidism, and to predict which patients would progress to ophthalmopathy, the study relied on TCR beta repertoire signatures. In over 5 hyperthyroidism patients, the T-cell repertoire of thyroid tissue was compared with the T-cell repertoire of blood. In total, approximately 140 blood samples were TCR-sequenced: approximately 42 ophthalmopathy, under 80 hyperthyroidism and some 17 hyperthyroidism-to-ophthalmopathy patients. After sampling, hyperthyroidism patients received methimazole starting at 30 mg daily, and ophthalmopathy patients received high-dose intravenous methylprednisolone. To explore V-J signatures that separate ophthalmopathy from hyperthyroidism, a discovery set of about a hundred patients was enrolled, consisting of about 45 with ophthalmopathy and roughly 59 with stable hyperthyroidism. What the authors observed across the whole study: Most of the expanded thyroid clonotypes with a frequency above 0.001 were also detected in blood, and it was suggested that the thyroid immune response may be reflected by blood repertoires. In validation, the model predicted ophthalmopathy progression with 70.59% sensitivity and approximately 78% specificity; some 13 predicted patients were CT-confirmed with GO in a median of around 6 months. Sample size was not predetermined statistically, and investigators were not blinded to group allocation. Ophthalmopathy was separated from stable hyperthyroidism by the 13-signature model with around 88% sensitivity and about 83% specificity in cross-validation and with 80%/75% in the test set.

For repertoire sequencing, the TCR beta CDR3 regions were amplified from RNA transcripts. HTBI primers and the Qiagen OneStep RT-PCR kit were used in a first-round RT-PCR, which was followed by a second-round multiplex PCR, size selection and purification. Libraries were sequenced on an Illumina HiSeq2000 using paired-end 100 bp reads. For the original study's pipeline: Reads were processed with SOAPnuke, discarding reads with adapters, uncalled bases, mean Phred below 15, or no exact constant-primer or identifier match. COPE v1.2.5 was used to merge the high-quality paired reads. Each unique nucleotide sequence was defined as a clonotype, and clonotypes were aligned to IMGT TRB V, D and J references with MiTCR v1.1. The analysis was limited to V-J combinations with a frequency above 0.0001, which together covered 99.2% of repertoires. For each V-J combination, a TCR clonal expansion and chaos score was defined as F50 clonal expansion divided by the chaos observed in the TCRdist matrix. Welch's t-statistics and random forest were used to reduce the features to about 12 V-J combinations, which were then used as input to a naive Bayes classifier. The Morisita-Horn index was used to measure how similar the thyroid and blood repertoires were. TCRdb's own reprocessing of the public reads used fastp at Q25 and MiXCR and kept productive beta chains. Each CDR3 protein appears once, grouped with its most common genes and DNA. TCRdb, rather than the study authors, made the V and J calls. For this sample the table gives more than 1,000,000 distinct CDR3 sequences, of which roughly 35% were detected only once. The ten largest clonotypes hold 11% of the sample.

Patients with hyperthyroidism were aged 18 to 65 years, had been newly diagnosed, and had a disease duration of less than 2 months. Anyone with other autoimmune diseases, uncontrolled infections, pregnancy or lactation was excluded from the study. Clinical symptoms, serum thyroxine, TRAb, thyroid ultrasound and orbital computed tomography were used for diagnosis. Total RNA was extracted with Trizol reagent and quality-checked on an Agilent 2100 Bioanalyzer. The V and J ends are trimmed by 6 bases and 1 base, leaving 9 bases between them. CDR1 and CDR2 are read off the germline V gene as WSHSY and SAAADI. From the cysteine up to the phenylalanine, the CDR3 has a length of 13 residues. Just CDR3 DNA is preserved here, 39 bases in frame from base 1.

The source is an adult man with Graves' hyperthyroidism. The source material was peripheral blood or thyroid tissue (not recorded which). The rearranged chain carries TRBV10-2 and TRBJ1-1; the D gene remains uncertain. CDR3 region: CASRSARNTEAFF. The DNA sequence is TGCGCCAGCAGGTCGGCGAGGAACACTGAAGCTTTCTTT.